The 32 T cell receptor beta chains in this list originate from one sample, sequenced in a study of shared clonotypes between healthy human individuals. Using immunoSEQ multiplex PCR, the repertoire was profiled, and TCRdb retains in-frame clones only, with some absent. The sample has around 200,000 clones, about 93% seen once. Material for sequencing was naive CD4+ T cells sorted from blood. Subset in this sample: CD45RA+ positively selected. The receptors were sampled from a woman between 25 and 40 years old in good health.

The V gene is TRBV6-1, the J gene TRBJ2-7, with TRBD1 identical over 7 bases. V lost 2 bases, J lost 1 base, and 5 bases stayed unmatched. The CDR3 covers 15 residues. Germline-derived CDR1 and CDR2 are MNHNS and SASEGT. CDR3 region: CASSEWTGPSYEQYF. DNA for the CDR3: TGTGCCAGCAGTGAATGGACAGGACCGTCCTACGAGCAGTACTTC.

In its sample, this clone was seen a few times. The chain recombines TRBV28 with TRBJ2-7; D not resolved. This CDR3 has 11 residues. V was trimmed by 2 bases and J by 5 bases, leaving 4 bases between them. Germline lookup yields CDR1 MDHEN and CDR2 SYDVKM. CDR3 nucleotides: TGTGCCAGCAGTTTACGGAACGAGCAGTACTTC. It codes for CASSLRNEQYF.

The J gene is TRBJ2-7, the V gene TRBV6-6; no clear D. The ends were cut back, 0 bases at V and 5 bases at J, with 11 bases in the middle. CDR3 length: 14 amino acids. Germline V gene data show CDR1 as MNHNY and CDR2 as SVGAGI (reference sequence). CDR3 DNA: TGTGCCAGCAGTTACTCGAATTCTTACCACGAGCAGTACTTC. Its translation is CASSYSNSYHEQYF.

The chain employs TRBV19 and TRBJ1-5; D possibly corresponds to TRBD1 (5 bases). Trimming shortened V by 6 bases and J by 9 bases, and 18 bases separated the two germline ends. Looked up from germline, CDR1 is LNHDA and CDR2 is SQIVND (reference sequence). There are 14 residues in the CDR3. The CDR3 nucleotides read TGTGCCAGTAGGCCCCGGGACTCTCGATTGCCCCAGCATTTT. Protein: CASRPRDSRLPQHF.

V and J are TRBV27 and TRBJ2-5, with D perhaps matching TRBD1 (5 bases). The tail of the sequence fits TRBJ2-7 better, so the J call may be wrong. Per germline, CDR1 MNHEY and CDR2 SMNVEV (reference sequence). This CDR3 spans 16 amino acids. CDR3: CASSPDGARLTHEQYF. CDR3 sequence (DNA): TGTGCCAGCAGTCCCGATGGGGCTAGATTAACCCACGAGCAGTACTTC.

The V and J genes are TRBV5-1 and TRBJ2-7, with a possible D match to TRBD1 (6 bases). The CDR3 loop spans 15 amino acids. Looked up from germline, CDR1 is SGHRS and CDR2 is YFSETQ. V lost 4 bases, J lost 0 bases, and 14 bases lay in between. The CDR3: CASSQTGQSSYEQYF. CDR3 nucleotide sequence: TGCGCCAGCAGCCAGACAGGCCAGAGCTCCTACGAGCAGTACTTC. Supplemented by reference TRBV5-1 and TRBJ2-7, the full variable domain reads KAGVTQTPRYLIKTRGQQVTLSCSPISGHRSVSWYQQTPGQGLQFLFEYFSETQRNKGNFPGRFSGRQFSNSRSEMNVSTLELGDSALYLCASSQTGQSSYEQYFGPGTRLTVT.

The genes are TRBV6-6 and TRBJ2-1; D gene uncertain. With 4 bases removed from V and 4 bases from J, the gap between germline ends came to 11 bases. Germline loops: CDR1 MNHNY, CDR2 SVGAGI (reference sequence). The CDR3 spans 14 residues. The CDR3 nucleotides are TGTGCCAGCAGTTGGGTCCTCGGGTACAATGAGCAGTTCTTC. Its translation is CASSWVLGYNEQFF.

The J gene is TRBJ2-5, the V gene TRBV4-2, with TRBD2 identical over 9 bases. The DNA end is a closer match to TRBJ2-7, so the J assignment may be wrong. Per germline, CDR1 LGHNA and CDR2 YNFKEQ. CDR3 size: 17 residues. The CDR3 spells CASSLVLLAGETYEQYF. In nucleotides, the CDR3 is TGTGCCAGCAGCTTGGTCCTCTTAGCGGGGGAAACCTACGAGCAGTACTTC.

This chain connects TRBV11-2 to TRBJ2-5; maybe TRBD2 (5 bases). The J call may not be correct, given that the DNA end is closer to TRBJ2-7. The CDR3 is 15 residues long. CDR1 is SGHAT, CDR2 FQNNGV, per germline. CDR3 nucleotides: TGTGCCAGCAGTTTCGAAGCCGAGAGCGGCTACGAGCAGTACTTC. Its protein is CASSFEAESGYEQYF.

The chain recombines TRBV6-1 with TRBJ1-1, with a tentative D call TRBD1 (6 bases). CDR3 length: 13 amino acids. Trimming pared 7 bases from V and 5 bases from J, leaving 14 bases between. The V gene's germline CDR1 is MNHNS and CDR2 SASEGT. Written as DNA, the CDR3 is TGTGCCAGCACCGACAGGTCGTGGACTGAAGCTTTCTTT. Translated, it gives CASTDRSWTEAFF.

This rearrangement joins TRBV5-1 to TRBJ2-5, with TRBD2 identical over 13 bases. TRBJ2-7 explains the end of the DNA better; the J call may be wrong. CDR1 is SGHRS and CDR2 is YFSETQ in the germline V gene. This CDR3 has 15 amino acids. CDR3 nucleotide sequence: TGCGCCAGCAGCTTCTGGACTAGCGGGAGAGCCGAGCAGTACTTC. Its protein is CASSFWTSGRAEQYF.

The DNA for the CDR3 is TGTGCCAGCAGCTTGGGGATAGCGGGGGACGAGCAGTACTTC. It encodes CASSLGIAGDEQYF. The chain is built from TRBV5-4 and TRBJ2-7; 9 nucleotides align to TRBD2. V shed 0 bases and J 5 bases; nucleotides not matched to a gene: 3. Germline V gene data show CDR1 as SGHNT and CDR2 as YYREEE (reference sequence). CDR3 length: 14 residues.

The rearrangement links TRBV27 to TRBJ1-2; tentatively, D is TRBD1 (6 bases). Looked up from germline, CDR1 is MNHEY and CDR2 is SMNVEV (reference sequence). V dropped 6 bases and J dropped 4 bases, with 18 bases sitting between them. This CDR3 contains 15 residues. CDR3 nucleotide sequence: TGTGCCAGCAGCCTCCGGGCAATAGGGGGCTATGGCTACACCTTC. Its protein product is CASSLRAIGGYGYTF.

J is TRBJ2-7 and V is TRBV18; 9 bases fit TRBD1. The CDR3 runs 15 residues. Germline loops: CDR1 KGHSH, CDR2 LQKENI. After removal of 0 bases from V and 9 bases from J, the junction contained 9 bases not matched to a gene. CDR3 region: CASSPPRDRVSGQYF. CDR3 in DNA: TGTGCCAGCTCACCACCAAGGGACAGGGTGTCTGGGCAGTACTTC.

The chain has TRBV23-1 and TRBJ2-2; D unresolved. TRBV23-1 is an open reading frame, and its role is uncertain. The V gene lost 9 bases and the J gene lost 1 base, with 9 bases spanning the gap. The CDR3 runs to 13 residues. The CDR3 sequence: CARRTGNTGELFF. CDR3 bases: TGCGCCAGGCGGACGGGGAACACCGGGGAGCTGTTTTTT.

V and J are TRBV29-1 and TRBJ1-1; 7 bases are shared with TRBD1. Germline CDR1 reads SQVTM; CDR2 reads ANQGSEA. CDR3 length: 14 residues. The trim removed 5 bases at V and 3 bases at J, leaving 9 bases unmatched. CDR3 coding DNA: TGCAGCGTTAGATACAGGGGTACGGACACTGAAGCTTTCTTT. Encoded protein: CSVRYRGTDTEAFF.

The rearrangement links TRBV10-3 to TRBJ2-7; TRBD2 matches 11 bases. V trimming: 3 bases; J trimming: 1 base; junction bases outside the gene matches: 2. CDR3 length equals 15 residues. CDR1 and CDR2 from the germline V gene are ENHRY and SYGVKD. CDR3 protein: CAISEGTSGSYEQYF. CDR3 nucleotides: TGTGCCATCAGTGAAGGGACTAGCGGTTCCTACGAGCAGTACTTC.

The chain has TRBV28 and TRBJ1-1, with TRBD1 matching 10 bases. The CDR3 consists of 17 residues. The junction had 14 bases not matched to a gene; V was cut back by 6 bases and J by 4 bases. Germline V CDR1 and CDR2: MDHEN, SYDVKM. This CDR3 is CASRGDRGGWSGTEAFF. The CDR3 coding sequence is TGTGCCAGCAGGGGGGACAGGGGCGGGTGGAGTGGCACTGAAGCTTTCTTT.

This sequence joins TRBV28 and TRBJ1-1; D may be TRBD1 (5 bases). The CDR3 covers 13 residues. The V end was cut by 8 bases, the J end by 0 bases, with 10 bases between. Germline CDR1 is MDHEN and CDR2 is SYDVKM. CDR3 sequence reads: CASSPGVNTEAFF. Written as DNA, the CDR3 is TGTGCCAGCTCCCCGGGGGTGAACACTGAAGCTTTCTTT.

The chain couples TRBV28 to TRBJ2-5, with unresolved D. The DNA end lines up better with TRBJ2-7; the J call may be wrong. CDR3 length: 14 residues. Per germline, CDR1 MDHEN and CDR2 SYDVKM. CDR3 DNA sequence: TGTGCCAGCAGTTTTAGTGCAGCGCGTTACGAGCAGTACTTC. As protein: CASSFSAARYEQYF.

V and J are TRBV19 and TRBJ1-2, with D perhaps TRBD1 (5 bases). The CDR3 spans 17 residues. V shed 6 bases and J shed 5 bases, with 25 bases lying between them. Germline CDR1 and CDR2: LNHDA and SQIVND (reference sequence). The CDR3 spells CASSTRSGPRLGYGYTF. As DNA, the CDR3 is TGTGCCAGTAGCACCCGTTCGGGACCGCGGTTAGGTTATGGCTACACCTTC.

This chain joins TRBV19 and TRBJ2-7; perhaps TRBD1 as D (5 bases). Trimming took 4 bases from V and 0 from J, leaving 13 bases between them. The CDR3 covers 15 residues. Germline lookup yields CDR1 LNHDA and CDR2 SQIVND (reference sequence). The CDR3 DNA reads as TGTGCCAGTAGTAACGTGACAGCGACCTCCTACGAGCAGTACTTC. Amino acid sequence: CASSNVTATSYEQYF.

In DNA, the CDR3 is TGTGCCAGCTCAACAGGGCCCAGCTCCTACGAGCAGTACTTC. Residues: CASSTGPSSYEQYF. V gene TRBV18 combines with J gene TRBJ2-7; D may be TRBD1 (6 bases). From germline, CDR1 is KGHSH and CDR2 LQKENI. The CDR3 length is 14 residues. The V gene lost 5 bases and the J gene lost 0 bases, with 11 bases spanning the gap.

This clone was counted a single time. The gene calls are TRBV6-1 and TRBJ1-1; D is undetermined. Germline V CDR1 and CDR2: MNHNS, SASEGT. Trimming pared 7 bases from V and 5 bases from J, leaving 8 bases between. The length of the CDR3 is 11 residues. The CDR3 coding sequence is TGTGCCAGCATAGGGTATACTGAAGCTTTCTTT. Translated: CASIGYTEAFF.

This CDR3 is CASSLVPYSNQPQHF. As DNA, the CDR3 is TGTGCCAGCAGTTTAGTCCCCTATAGCAATCAGCCCCAGCATTTT. This chain uses TRBV28 with TRBJ1-5; no clear D gene. The CDR3 loop spans 15 amino acids. The V gene's germline CDR1 is MDHEN and CDR2 SYDVKM. Trimming removed 2 bases at V and 0 bases at J, with 8 bases between.

This clone was picked up one time. The rearrangement links TRBV5-1 to TRBJ2-5, with D hard to call. The better agreement between TRBJ2-7 and the DNA end casts doubt on the J call. The CDR3 is made up of 15 amino acids. In germline, CDR1 is SGHRS, CDR2 YFSETQ. The CDR3 reads CASSLRQSPTYEQYF. CDR3 DNA sequence: TGCGCCAGCAGCTTGAGGCAGTCCCCTACCTACGAGCAGTACTTC.

DNA for the CDR3: TGTGCCACCGGCAAGACCTATAGCAATCAGCCCCAGCATTTT. This gives the protein CATGKTYSNQPQHF. V gene TRBV15 combines with J gene TRBJ1-5; no reliable D call. The CDR3 length is 14 residues. CDR1 and CDR2 (germline): LNHNV, YYDKDF (reference sequence). Deletions cut 8 bases from V and 0 bases from J, with 11 bases between.

This clone has just a few counts. J is TRBJ2-7 and V is TRBV9; D gene unclear. The CDR3 spans 12 residues. From germline, CDR1 is SGDLS and CDR2 YYNGEE. V was cut by 0 bases and J by 4 bases, with 5 bases left in between. CDR3 nucleotides: TGTGCCAGCAGCGTAGAGTGGTACGAGCAGTACTTC. Translation gives CASSVEWYEQYF.

V gene TRBV28 combines with J gene TRBJ2-7; the D gene is possibly TRBD2 (6 bases). This CDR3 is 14 amino acids long. V dropped 2 bases and J dropped 4 bases, with 12 bases sitting between them. Germline V gene data show CDR1 as MDHEN and CDR2 as SYDVKM. The CDR3 DNA sequence: TGTGCCAGCAGTTTAGCATCGGAGGGGTACGAGCAGTACTTC. This gives the protein CASSLASEGYEQYF.

The chain recombines TRBV6-5 with TRBJ1-1; no reliable D call. The CDR3 is made up of 13 amino acids. Looked up from germline, CDR1 is MNHEY and CDR2 is SVGAGI. The ends were cut back, 2 bases at V and 1 base at J, with 5 bases in the middle. The chain's CDR3 is CASSYPGNTEAFF. The CDR3 coding sequence is TGTGCCAGCAGTTACCCGGGGAACACTGAAGCTTTCTTT.

J is TRBJ2-7 and V is TRBV7-3; 14 bases agree with TRBD2. The CDR3 length is 14 residues. J gave up 6 bases and V 5 bases, and 3 bases lay outside the gene matches. Germline lookup yields CDR1 SGHTA and CDR2 FQGTGA. The CDR3 nucleotides read TGTGCCAGCAGCACGGGACTAGCGGGGGCCGAGCAGTACTTC. It encodes CASSTGLAGAEQYF.

This sequence joins TRBV4-1 and TRBJ2-7, with 10 positions matching TRBD2. The CDR3 totals 15 residues. CDR1 MGHRA and CDR2 YSYEKL come from the germline V gene. Germline trimming cut 4 bases from V and 2 bases from J; bases unmatched to any gene: 5. The CDR3 here is CASSRGLADPYEQYF. For the CDR3, the DNA is TGCGCCAGCAGCCGCGGACTAGCGGATCCCTACGAGCAGTACTTC.